This T cell receptor beta chain was documented in a study of T cell responses to AZD1222 COVID-19 vaccine. General study points: Baseline seropositivity characterized only six or seven AZD1222 recipients. None of the repertoires were sampled until the peak T cell response had passed. Increased Spike-specific TCR breadth and depth were observed after two AZD1222 doses. Most donors were white British and more were female, and clonal diversity was possibly underestimated.

Repertoires were generated with immunoSEQ multiplex PCR, while TCRdb's copy carries only in-frame clones and drops some. The profile shows around 110,000 clones, around 85% of them singletons. V lost 0 bases and J 5 bases, leaving 14 bases between the germline ends. The CDR3 length is 15 residues. Germline CDR1 is LGHNA and CDR2 is YNFKEQ. About this clone itself: Its target is not known.

This specimen was peripheral blood, taken on day 0 of MenACWY control vaccination. The clonotype comes from an adult in good health. This chain joins TRBV4-2 and TRBJ2-7; D perhaps matches TRBD1 (5 bases). In nucleotides, the CDR3 is TGTGCCAGCAGCCAAGATCTGGCAGGGATCAACGAGCAGTACTTC. Translating it yields CASSQDLAGINEQYF.